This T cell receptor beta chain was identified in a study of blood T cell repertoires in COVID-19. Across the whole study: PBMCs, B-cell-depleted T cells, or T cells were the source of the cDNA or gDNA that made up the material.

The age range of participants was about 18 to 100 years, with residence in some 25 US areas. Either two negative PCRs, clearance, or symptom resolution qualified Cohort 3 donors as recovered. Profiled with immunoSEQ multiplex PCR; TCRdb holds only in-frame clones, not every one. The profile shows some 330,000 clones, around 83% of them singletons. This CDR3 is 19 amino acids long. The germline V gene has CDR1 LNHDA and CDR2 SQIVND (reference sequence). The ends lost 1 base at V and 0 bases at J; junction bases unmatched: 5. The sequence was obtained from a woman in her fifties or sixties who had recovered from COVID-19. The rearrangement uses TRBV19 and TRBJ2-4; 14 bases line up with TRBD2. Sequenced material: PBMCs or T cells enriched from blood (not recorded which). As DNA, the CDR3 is TGTGCCAGTAGTATAGTAGGACTAGCGGGGGGTTTAGCCAAAAACATTCAGTACTTC. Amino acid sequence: CASSIVGLAGGLAKNIQYF.